These T cell receptor beta chains were read from a single sample in a study of Graves' ophthalmopathy and Graves' hyperthyroidism. Via MiXCR, TCRdb re-called the multiplex PCR reads, giving one row per CDR3 protein. The sample has 350,000 to 450,000 distinct CDR3 sequences; approximately 21% are singletons. Sequencing was carried out using peripheral blood. The receptors here all came from a woman aged 18-30 years with stable Graves' hyperthyroidism. Both conserved end residues are trimmed from each CDR3. Expanded clones are given a class, and other clones once, few, many or no size at all.

>.|TRBV7-6
ASSPRGGSGQGGIQPQH
>many|TRBV13
ASSFRSDYYGYT
>.|TRBV20-1
SATTGQFNQPPH
>few|TRBV30
AWTSGGAVLEQY
>.|TRBV30
AWSVLDIWTIQY
>many|TRBV28
ASSLGAGVAPLH
>many|TRBV27
ASSPGGGMYSNSPLH
>few|TRBV11-1
ASSSLGETPPYEQY
>many|TRBV12-3/TRBV12-4
ASSFAGNNQPQH
>many|TRBV28
ASSSGGQETQY
>many|TRBV24-1
ATSGWTDGYT
>many|TRBV7-8
ASSLAVGTGFYEQY
>many|TRBV2
ASSDVTTNTGELF
>many|TRBV6-5
ASRPFRTGGPYEQY
>many|TRBV11-2
ASSSPSIKPYEQY
>.|TRBV2
ASRRLAGAIIQETQY
>.|TRBV5-1
SSRTSGANVLT
>.|TRBV6-2/TRBV6-3
ASSYGSRDNTEAF
>many|TRBV18
ASSSSQGRRQPQH
>.|TRBV6-1
ASSGYEGRAF
>.|TRBV6-1
ASSEIPGEF
>.|TRBV10-1
ASSTDRRANYGYT
>many|TRBV28
ASNLREGRRGPSGNQPQH
>.|TRBV15
ATSRDRPYEQY